The entry below gives a single T cell receptor beta chain sequence along with its context. No antigen is known for it. CDR1 and CDR2 (germline): LGHDT, YNNKEL (reference sequence). There are 15 residues in the CDR3. Trimming removed 8 bases from V and 3 bases from J, with 17 bases in between. It was RNA transcripts that yielded the amplified TCR beta CDR3 regions. Researchers ran a first-round RT-PCR on the TCR CDR3 using the HTBI primer set. TCRdb re-analysed the multiplex PCR reads in MiXCR, keeping a single row per CDR3 protein. The table includes almost 500,000 distinct CDR3 sequences, about 22% detected once. The data are from a study of T cells in Graves' hyperthyroidism and ophthalmopathy. Study-level results: Most clonotypes expanded in the thyroid (above 0.001) were also present in blood. From stable hyperthyroidism, ophthalmopathy was separated by a 13 V-J model.

Clinical Activity Scores of at least 3, NOSPECS grades of at least 4 and durations under 3 months characterized ophthalmopathy patients. It was uncontrolled infection, other autoimmune disease, pregnancy or lactation that excluded patients. The TCR comes from a woman aged 70-85 years with Graves' ophthalmopathy. The sample was blood. This chain uses TRBV3-1 with TRBJ1-5; D may be TRBD1 (5 bases). The DNA of the CDR3 is TGTGCCAGCTCTCCGGGACGGAGTAACAATCAGCCCCAGCATTTT. It specifies CASSPGRSNNQPQHF.